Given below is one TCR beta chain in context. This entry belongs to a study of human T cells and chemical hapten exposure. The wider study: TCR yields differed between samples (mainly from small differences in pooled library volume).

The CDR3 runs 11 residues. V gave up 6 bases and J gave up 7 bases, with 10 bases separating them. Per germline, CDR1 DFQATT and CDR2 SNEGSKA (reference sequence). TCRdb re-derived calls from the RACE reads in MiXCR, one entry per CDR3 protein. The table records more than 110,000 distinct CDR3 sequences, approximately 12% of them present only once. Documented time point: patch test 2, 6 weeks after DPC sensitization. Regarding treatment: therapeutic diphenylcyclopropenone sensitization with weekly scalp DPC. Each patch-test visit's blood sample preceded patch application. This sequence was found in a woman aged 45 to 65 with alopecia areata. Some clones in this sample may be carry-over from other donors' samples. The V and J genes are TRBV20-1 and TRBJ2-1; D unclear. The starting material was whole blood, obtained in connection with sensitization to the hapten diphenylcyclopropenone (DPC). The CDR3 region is CSAQNRNEQFF. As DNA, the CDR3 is TGCAGTGCCCAAAATCGAAATGAGCAGTTCTTC.